One sample yielded the 23 T cell receptor beta chains listed below, sequenced in a study of shared clonotypes between healthy human individuals. Naive-designated CD8 cells lacked CD45RO, were positively enriched for CCR7, and omitted terminally differentiated effector memory CD45RA+ cells. The assay was immunoSEQ multiplex PCR, and TCRdb's table has in-frame clones only and misses some. The sample lists around 2,000,000 clones, 90% to 95% occurring once. The sample was naive CD8+ T cells from PBMCs. All receptors derive from a man younger than 35 in good health. Some clones in this sample may be carry-over from other donors' samples.

This clone is a singleton in its sample. The genes are TRBV4-1 and TRBJ1-1; 11 bases are a match to TRBD1. Germline loops: CDR1 MGHRA, CDR2 YSYEKL. The length of the CDR3 is 12 residues. After removal of 8 bases from V and 5 bases from J, the junction contained 1 base not matched to a gene. The CDR3 bases are TGCGCCAGCGGGACAGGGGGGACTGAAGCTTTCTTT. This gives the protein CASGTGGTEAFF.

J is TRBJ2-2 and V is TRBV7-9; 8 nucleotides agree with TRBD2. With V trimmed by 4 bases and J by 5 bases, 12 bases remained unmatched. The CDR3 is 17 residues long. Looked up from germline, CDR1 is SEHNR and CDR2 is FQNEAQ (reference sequence). In DNA, the CDR3 is TGTGCCAGCAGCTCCGGGACTAGAGGGTTCGGAACCGGGGAGCTGTTTTTT. Its translation: CASSSGTRGFGTGELFF. Drawing the rest from reference TRBV7-9 and TRBJ2-2, the complete variable domain is DTGVSQNPRHKITKRGQNVTFRCDPISEHNRLYWYRQTLGQGPEFLTYFQNEAQLEKSRLLSDRFSAERPKGSFSTLEIQRTEQGDSAMYLCASSSGTRGFGTGELFFGEGSRLTVL.

This clone was observed a single time. The V call is TRBV5-4, the J call TRBJ2-7, with D perhaps assigned TRBD1 or TRBD2 (5 bases each). Germline V gives CDR1 SGHNT, CDR2 YYREEE (reference sequence). Trimming shortened V by 4 bases and J by 4 bases, and 12 bases separated the two germline ends. The CDR3 loop spans 13 amino acids. CDR3 nucleotides: TGTGCCAGCAGCGCACCTGGGGGTTACGAGCAGTACTTC. As protein: CASSAPGGYEQYF.

This clone was picked up one time. The CDR3 DNA reads TGTGCCAGCAGCTTAAGGGGGGCCGACAGGTACGACGTCACTGAAGCTTTCTTT. This encodes CASSLRGADRYDVTEAFF. The V gene is TRBV7-9, the J gene TRBJ1-1; possible D gene TRBD1, 6 bases. The V end was cut by 2 bases, the J end by 4 bases, with 23 bases between. Germline CDR1 and CDR2: SEHNR and FQNEAQ (reference sequence). The CDR3 has 18 residues.

V is TRBV27 and J is TRBJ1-5; 7 bases are shared with TRBD1. The germline V gene has CDR1 MNHEY and CDR2 SMNVEV (reference sequence). Trimming at V came to 6 bases and at J to 2 bases, leaving 16 bases not matched to a gene. The CDR3 contains 18 residues. CDR3 nucleotide sequence: TGTGCCAGCAGACAATTCGCCCTCGACAGGGTCGGCAATCAGCCCCAGCATTTT. As protein: CASRQFALDRVGNQPQHF.

The gene calls are TRBV4-2 and TRBJ1-1; D not certain. Germline-derived CDR1 and CDR2 are LGHNA and YNFKEQ. CDR3 length equals 17 residues. Trimming cost V 3 bases and J 4 bases, with 21 bases left between them. The chain's CDR3 is CASSQKPGGQLSTEAFF. The CDR3 DNA follows: TGTGCCAGCAGCCAGAAGCCCGGCGGGCAATTGAGCACTGAAGCTTTCTTT.

J is TRBJ2-7 and V is TRBV7-8; 10 bases are a match to TRBD2. This CDR3 spans 14 amino acids. The germline gives CDR1 SGHVS, CDR2 FQNEAQ. V dropped 3 bases and J dropped 5; count of bases not matched to a gene: 4. CDR3 nucleotide sequence: TGTGCCAGCAGCTTTCTAGCGGGAGTCCACGAGCAGTACTTC. Translating gives CASSFLAGVHEQYF.

CDR3 sequence reads: CASSFGQGRPYEQYF. Here the CDR3 DNA reads TGTGCCAGCAGTTTTGGTCAGGGCCGACCCTACGAGCAGTACTTC. The chain carries TRBV28 and TRBJ2-7, with D tentatively TRBD1 (5 bases). CDR3 length equals 15 residues. In germline, CDR1 is MDHEN, CDR2 SYDVKM. V was pared by 3 bases and J by 2 bases, with 14 bases between.

The chain couples TRBV7-9 to TRBJ2-7, with D hard to call. Deletions cut 6 bases from V and 7 bases from J, with 22 bases between. The germline V gene has CDR1 SEHNR and CDR2 FQNEAQ (reference sequence). This CDR3 region has 15 residues. The CDR3 bases are TGTGCCAGCAGTGACCTAAAGGACGCCGAAGCTGAGCAGTACTTC. Amino acid sequence: CASSDLKDAEAEQYF.

This clone was recorded once. The CDR3 spells CASSMRGRPSTDTQYF. The CDR3 DNA is TGTGCCAGTAGTATGAGGGGGCGGCCTAGCACAGATACGCAGTATTTT. The J gene is TRBJ2-3, the V gene TRBV19, with 7 bases that match TRBD1. V lost 3 bases to trimming and J lost 0 bases; unmatched junction nucleotides: 6. The germline V gene has CDR1 LNHDA and CDR2 SQIVND (reference sequence). CDR3 length: 16 residues.

The gene calls are TRBV10-3 and TRBJ1-2; D remains ambiguous. CDR1 and CDR2 (germline): ENHRY, SYGVKD. V lost 1 base to trimming and J lost 2 bases, with 17 bases between them. The CDR3 covers 17 residues. In DNA, the CDR3 is TGTGCCATCAGTGAGTGGGAGGGAGCGAGCATCAACTATGGCTACACCTTC. Its protein product is CAISEWEGASINYGYTF.

This chain joins TRBV27 and TRBJ1-3; D might be TRBD1 (6 bases). Germline lookup yields CDR1 MNHEY and CDR2 SMNVEV (reference sequence). This CDR3 is built from 14 residues. V lost 5 bases and J 8 bases, leaving 16 bases between the germline ends. In DNA form, the CDR3 reads TGTGCCAGCAGTCCCCGAGGGGGGGACGACACCATATATTTT. Translation gives CASSPRGGDDTIYF.

This chain uses TRBV4-2 with TRBJ2-1; no firm D call. The V gene's germline CDR1 is LGHNA and CDR2 YNFKEQ. This CDR3 has 15 amino acids. Trimming took 4 bases from V and 4 from J, leaving 14 bases between them. The CDR3 is CASSPARALYNEQFF. CDR3 sequence (DNA): TGTGCCAGCAGCCCGGCCCGGGCCCTTTACAATGAGCAGTTCTTC.

The chain recombines TRBV7-3 with TRBJ2-4, with D possibly TRBD2 on 5 matching bases. The CDR3 length is 14 residues. Germline V gene data show CDR1 as SGHTA and CDR2 as FQGTGA. V was shortened by 6 bases and J by 0 bases, with 9 bases between the two germline ends. The CDR3 sequence: CASSEGVAKNIQYF. The CDR3, as DNA: TGTGCCAGCAGTGAGGGTGTAGCCAAAAACATTCAGTACTTC.

This chain links TRBV7-3 with TRBJ1-2, with TRBD1 identical over 8 bases. CDR1 and CDR2 (germline): SGHTA, FQGTGA. V dropped 3 bases and J dropped 7; count of bases not matched to a gene: 7. The CDR3 is made up of 14 amino acids. CDR3: CASSLAGGTLGYTF. CDR3 sequence (DNA): TGTGCCAGCAGCTTGGCAGGGGGCACCCTTGGCTACACCTTC.

This sequence joins TRBV28 and TRBJ1-1, with a tentative D call TRBD1 (5 bases). Germline values: CDR1 MDHEN, CDR2 SYDVKM. The CDR3 has 14 amino acids. Trimming cost V 5 bases and J 11 bases, with 21 bases left between them. CDR3 protein: CASSPPAAGIEAFF. The CDR3 DNA reads as TGTGCCAGCAGTCCCCCGGCGGCAGGGATCGAGGCTTTCTTT.

The chain employs TRBV15 and TRBJ2-2, with D possibly being TRBD1 (6 bases). Between the trimmed V and J ends, which lost 9 bases and 3 bases, there was a span of 11 bases. The CDR3 loop spans 13 amino acids. Germline V gene sequence: CDR1 LNHNV, CDR2 YYDKDF (reference sequence). The chain's CDR3 is CATATGYTGELFF. In DNA, the CDR3 is TGTGCCACGGCTACAGGGTACACCGGGGAGCTGTTTTTT.

J is TRBJ1-1 and V is TRBV27, with D maybe TRBD1 (5 bases). Germline-derived CDR1 and CDR2 are MNHEY and SMNVEV (reference sequence). V was cut by 4 bases and J by 4 bases, with 13 bases left in between. The CDR3 extends over 14 amino acids. CDR3 DNA sequence: TGTGCCAGCAGTTCCGACAGAACGGGCACTGAAGCTTTCTTT. It specifies CASSSDRTGTEAFF.

This clone came up a few times. This rearrangement joins TRBV27 to TRBJ1-2; TRBD1 matches 7 bases. V trimming: 7 bases; J trimming: 6 bases; junction bases outside the gene matches: 11. This CDR3 comprises 14 residues. In germline, CDR1 is MNHEY, CDR2 SMNVEV (reference sequence). CDR3: CASTPLDRADGYTF. CDR3 in DNA: TGTGCCAGCACCCCACTAGACAGGGCAGATGGCTACACCTTC.

V usage is TRBV27 and J usage is TRBJ1-4; D not resolved. V was cut by 1 base and J by 5 bases, with 14 bases left in between. The CDR3 is made up of 16 amino acids. Germline V CDR1 and CDR2: MNHEY, SMNVEV (reference sequence). This CDR3 is CASSLYPGLRNEKLFF. The CDR3 DNA reads as TGTGCCAGCAGTTTATACCCGGGGTTGCGGAATGAAAAACTGTTTTTT.

The V gene is TRBV7-8, the J gene TRBJ1-4; 7 bases are shared with TRBD1. The CDR3 runs to 15 residues. Looked up from germline, CDR1 is SGHVS and CDR2 is FQNEAQ. Unmatched junction bases numbered 10, after V lost 5 bases and J lost 7 bases. DNA for the CDR3: TGTGCCAGCAGCCTGTACAGGGGATCGGGTGAAAAACTGTTTTTT. It specifies CASSLYRGSGEKLFF.

The chain uses TRBV7-9 and TRBJ2-1; 7 nucleotides line up with TRBD1. This CDR3 region has 17 residues. Trimming removed 1 base from V and 4 bases from J; junction bases left unmatched: 10. CDR1 and CDR2 from the germline V gene are SEHNR and FQNEAQ (reference sequence). The CDR3 protein is CASSLEAGDRIYNEQFF. CDR3 DNA sequence: TGTGCCAGCAGCTTAGAGGCCGGGGACAGAATATACAATGAGCAGTTCTTC.

This clone was observed a handful of times. The rearrangement joins TRBV7-9 to TRBJ2-7, with D uncertain. Trimming shortened V by 3 bases and J by 2 bases, and 5 bases separated the two germline ends. Germline V CDR1 and CDR2: SEHNR, FQNEAQ (reference sequence). This CDR3 has 12 residues. The CDR3 DNA sequence: TGTGCCAGCAGCTTTTCCCCCTACGAGCAGTACTTC. This encodes CASSFSPYEQYF.